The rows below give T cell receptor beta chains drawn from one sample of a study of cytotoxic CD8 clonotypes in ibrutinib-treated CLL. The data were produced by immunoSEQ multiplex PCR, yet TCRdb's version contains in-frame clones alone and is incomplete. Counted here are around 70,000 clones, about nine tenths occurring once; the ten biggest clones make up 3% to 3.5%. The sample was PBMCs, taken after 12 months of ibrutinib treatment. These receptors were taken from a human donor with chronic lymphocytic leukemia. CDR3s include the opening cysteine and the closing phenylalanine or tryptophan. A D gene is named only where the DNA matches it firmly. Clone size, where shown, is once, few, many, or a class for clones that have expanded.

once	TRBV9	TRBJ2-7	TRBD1	TGTGCCAGCGTTCGCGACAGGGTGGCTTACGAGCAGTACTTC	CASVRDRVAYEQYF
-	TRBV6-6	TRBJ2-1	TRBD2	TGTGCCAGCAGTTACTCGAGTTTGGACCCCGGGGGGGAGCAGTTCTTC	CASSYSSLDPGGEQFF
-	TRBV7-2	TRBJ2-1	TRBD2	TGTGCCAGCAGCCTTATACCCACTAGCGGGAGGGTCCATGAGCAGTTCTTC	CASSLIPTSGRVHEQFF
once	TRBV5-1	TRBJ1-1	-	TGCGCCAGCAGCCAGGCACAAAGGAACACTGAAGCTTTCTTT	CASSQAQRNTEAFF
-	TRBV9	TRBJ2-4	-	TGTGCCAGCGGCGGACTTCCGGGAGTGGTGGAAAACATTCAGTACTTC	CASGGLPGVVENIQYF
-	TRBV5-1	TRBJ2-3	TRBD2	TGCGCCAGCAGCGTGGGACTAGCGGGAGACAACACAGATACGCAGTATTTT	CASSVGLAGDNTDTQYF
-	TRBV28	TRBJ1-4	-	TGTGCCACCCTAACGGTCGGGCCCTCAAATGAAAAACTGTTTTTT	CATLTVGPSNEKLFF
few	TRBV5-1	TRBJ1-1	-	TGCGCCAGCAGGAGAAATTCCATGAACACTGAAGCTTTCTTT	CASRRNSMNTEAFF
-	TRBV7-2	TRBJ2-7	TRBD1	TGTGCCAGCAGCAGATCGGGACAGTCCTACGAGCAGTACTTC	CASSRSGQSYEQYF
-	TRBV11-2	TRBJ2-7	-	TGTGCCAGCAGCTTAGACTTGGGGGTGGGGGAGCAGTACTTC	CASSLDLGVGEQYF
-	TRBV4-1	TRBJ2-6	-	TGCGCCAGCAGCCACAGGGGCCTCCTCGAGAGGGCCAACGTCCTGACTTTC	CASSHRGLLERANVLTF
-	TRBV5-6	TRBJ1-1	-	TGTGCCAGCAGCCTGACAGTTGCGAACACTGAAGCTTTCTTT	CASSLTVANTEAFF
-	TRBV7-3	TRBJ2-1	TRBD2	TGTGCCAGCAGCTTTAGGTACGGACTAGCAGGAGTTGAGCAGTTCTTC	CASSFRYGLAGVEQFF
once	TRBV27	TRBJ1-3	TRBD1	TGTGCCAGCAGTTCCCACCGACAGGGGGCGGGTAACTCTGGAAACACCATATATTTT	CASSSHRQGAGNSGNTIYF
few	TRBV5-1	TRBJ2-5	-	TGCGCCAGCAGACAGGTCGTAGGGGGAGAGACCCAGTACTTC	CASRQVVGGETQYF
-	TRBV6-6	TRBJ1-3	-	TGTGCCAGCAGGAAGACGGGCAACTCTGGAAACACCATATATTTT	CASRKTGNSGNTIYF
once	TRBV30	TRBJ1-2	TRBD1	TGTGCCTTCGGGACAGGGGGTGGCTACACCTTC	CAFGTGGGYTF
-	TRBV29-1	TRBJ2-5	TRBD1	TGCAGCGGCGGGCAGGGGGTATGGGAGACCCAGTACTTC	CSGGQGVWETQYF
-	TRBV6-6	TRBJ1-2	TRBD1	TGTGCCAGCAGCGATTCAGGGGGCGGCGGGGACTATGGCTACACCTTC	CASSDSGGGGDYGYTF
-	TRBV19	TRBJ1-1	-	TGTGCCAGTAGTAACCGGAACATGAACACTGAAGCTTTCTTT	CASSNRNMNTEAFF